A single sample gave rise to the 32 T cell receptor beta chains below, sequenced in a study of human T cells and chemical hapten exposure. TCRdb re-analysed the RACE reads in MiXCR, keeping a single row per CDR3 protein. The sample lists tens of thousands of distinct CDR3 sequences; more than 9% were seen once. Time point in this sample: pre-sensitization, week 0. Treatment reported: therapeutic diphenylcyclopropenone sensitization with weekly scalp DPC. This specimen consisted of whole blood, obtained in connection with sensitization to the hapten diphenylcyclopropenone (DPC). The source is a middle-aged man with alopecia areata. Some clones in this sample may be carry-over from other donors' samples.

The sample holds many counts of this clonotype. The chain links TRBV28 to TRBJ2-3, with 15 bases fitting TRBD2. The CDR3 is 17 amino acids. Trimming cost V 6 bases and J 7 bases; bases outside gene matches: 11. Germline V lookup: CDR1 MDHEN, CDR2 SYDVKM. CDR3 nucleotides: TGTGCCAGCAGCCTGTCCGGGACTAGCGGGAGGAAAAATACGCAGTATTTT. It is translated as CASSLSGTSGRKNTQYF.

Note on this clonotype: A much larger clone differs from this one at a single base, so this may be a read error. The chain is built from TRBV28 and TRBJ2-3, with a possible D match to TRBD1 (7 bases). Germline V gene sequence: CDR1 MDHEN, CDR2 SYDVKM. The CDR3 sequence is 23 residues long. The CDR3 region is CTSSGTPTRDRVARGGKQDTQYF. The CDR3 DNA reads TGTACCAGCTCCGGGACCCCAACACGAGACAGGGTAGCTCGCGGCGGGAAACAAGATACGCAGTATTTT.

The chain employs TRBV18 and TRBJ2-1; TRBD1 matches 7 bases. The CDR3 has 15 amino acids. J was trimmed by 2 bases and V by 1 base; bases with no gene match: 2. Per the germline V gene, CDR1 is KGHSH and CDR2 is LQKENI. The CDR3 sequence is CASSPLQGPYNEQFF. The CDR3 DNA reads as TGTGCCAGCTCACCACTACAGGGGCCCTACAATGAGCAGTTCTTC.

Many counts were recorded for this clonotype. The V gene is TRBV27, the J gene TRBJ2-7; tentative D call: TRBD2 (5 bases). The V end lost 4 bases, the J end lost 4 bases, and 17 bases lay between the germline ends. Germline loops: CDR1 MNHEY, CDR2 SMNVEV (reference sequence). This CDR3 region has 15 residues. CDR3 protein: CASSSRGRNGYEQYF. The DNA of the CDR3 is TGTGCCAGCAGTTCAAGAGGGAGAAACGGTTACGAGCAGTACTTC.

This clonotype was found a few times. The chain combines TRBV12-3 or TRBV12-4 with TRBJ1-5; D perhaps matches TRBD1 (6 bases). This CDR3 spans 15 amino acids. Trimming removed 3 bases at V and 7 bases at J, with 16 bases between. CDR3 sequence: CASSLDSGMGQPQHF. The DNA of the CDR3 is TGTGCCAGCAGTTTGGACAGCGGAATGGGACAGCCCCAGCATTTT.

This clonotype was detected many times. This chain connects TRBV3-1 to TRBJ2-5; D call uncertain. Germline CDR1 and CDR2: LGHDT and YNNKEL (reference sequence). V shed 1 base and J shed 0 bases, with 3 bases lying between them. This CDR3 is 13 amino acids long. CDR3 protein: CASSQADQETQYF. The CDR3 DNA sequence: TGTGCCAGCAGCCAAGCAGACCAAGAGACCCAGTACTTC.

On this clonotype: The germline gene is not matched at one end of the junction; a read error may be the cause. The rearrangement uses TRBV11-1 and TRBJ1-1, with D tentatively TRBD1 (5 bases). Germline lookup yields CDR1 SGHAT and CDR2 FQDESV (reference sequence). The CDR3 sequence is 13 residues long. CDR3 sequence reads: CASSIAGFAEAFF. CDR3 nucleotide sequence: TGTGCCAGCAGCATAGCAGGGTTCGCTGAAGCTTTCTTT.

The rearrangement joins TRBV11-2 to TRBJ2-1; D perhaps matches TRBD2 (6 bases). Germline V lookup: CDR1 SGHAT, CDR2 FQNNGV. The germline V and J ends were trimmed by 0 bases and 6 bases, with 9 bases remaining between them. The CDR3 consists of 14 residues. CDR3 bases: TGTGCCAGCAGCTTAGATCTAGCGCGCAATGAGCAGTTCTTC. Protein sequence: CASSLDLARNEQFF.

This clonotype was counted between two and nine times. The rearrangement joins TRBV10-3 to TRBJ2-2; the D is unclear. V gave up 6 bases and J gave up 0 bases, with 8 bases separating them. Germline V gene lookup returns CDR1 ENHRY and CDR2 SYGVKD. CDR3 length equals 14 residues. CDR3 in amino acids: CAIRGPSNTGELFF. The CDR3 DNA follows: TGTGCCATCAGGGGCCCTTCGAACACCGGGGAGCTGTTTTTT.

This clonotype was seen repeatedly, ten times or more. CDR3: CASRSRAQETQYF. CDR3 bases: TGTGCCAGCCGTTCTAGGGCACAAGAGACCCAGTACTTC. This chain connects TRBV12-3 or TRBV12-4 to TRBJ2-5; D uncertain. Between the trimmed V and J ends, which lost 8 bases and 2 bases, there was a span of 12 bases. This CDR3 has 13 amino acids.

This sequence joins TRBV19 and TRBJ2-7; the D is unclear. Germline assignment: CDR1 LNHDA and CDR2 SQIVND (reference sequence). The length of the CDR3 is 12 residues. Trimming left V 3 bases short and J 4 bases short, with 7 bases between. This CDR3 is CASSMGQYEQYF. DNA for the CDR3: TGTGCCAGTAGTATGGGCCAGTACGAGCAGTACTTC.

This clonotype was detected a few times. One end of the junction fails to match germline, which may point to a read error. The V call is TRBV10-3, the J call TRBJ1-3; TRBD1 aligns across 9 bases. Germline CDR1 is ENHRY and CDR2 is SYGVKD. There are 16 residues in the CDR3. The CDR3 bases are TGTGCCATCATGGACAGGGGACCTCACTCTGAAAACACCATATATTTT. This codes for CAIMDRGPHSENTIYF.

This clonotype has ten or more counts. The V gene is TRBV7-9, the J gene TRBJ1-1; TRBD1 agrees at 7 bases. CDR3 length equals 15 residues. V shed 5 bases, J shed 4 bases, and the junction held 10 bases outside the gene matches. Germline CDR1 and CDR2: SEHNR and FQNEAQ (reference sequence). The CDR3 region is CASSTSTGLSTEAFF. In DNA, the CDR3 is TGTGCCAGCAGCACGTCGACAGGGTTGAGCACTGAAGCTTTCTTT.

The J gene is TRBJ1-2, the V gene TRBV7-9; 7 bases fit TRBD1. The CDR3 loop spans 19 amino acids. Germline CDR1 SEHNR, CDR2 FQNEAQ (reference sequence). After removal of 1 base from V and 0 bases from J, the junction contained 14 bases not matched to a gene. The CDR3: CASSLGFQDRTSANYGYTF. CDR3 nucleotides: TGTGCCAGCAGCTTAGGGTTTCAGGACAGGACTTCAGCTAACTATGGCTACACCTTC.

The chain is built from TRBV6-5 and TRBJ2-5; 10 bases are shared with TRBD2. V lost 6 bases to trimming and J lost 7 bases; unmatched junction nucleotides: 2. This CDR3 contains 12 residues. From germline, CDR1 is MNHEY and CDR2 SVGAGI. The CDR3, as DNA: TGTGCCAGCAGCTTAGCGGGGGGGACCCAGTACTTC. Residues: CASSLAGGTQYF.

This rearrangement joins TRBV19 to TRBJ2-1; TRBD2 agrees at 11 bases. The CDR3 is 17 residues long. Germline V CDR1 and CDR2: LNHDA, SQIVND (reference sequence). V shed 3 bases, J shed 9 bases, and the junction held 13 bases outside the gene matches. CDR3 bases: TGTGCCAGTAGTATTTCCTCGACTAGCGGGACGACCGGTGAGCAGTTCTTC. Translation: CASSISSTSGTTGEQFF.

In its sample, this clonotype was seen a few times. This chain uses TRBV19 with TRBJ1-2; perhaps TRBD1 as D (6 bases). This CDR3 comprises 13 residues. V was clipped by 8 bases and J by 4 bases, with 14 bases between them. Germline CDR1 reads LNHDA; CDR2 reads SQIVND (reference sequence). The CDR3 protein is CASSKLDSYGYTF. CDR3 nucleotide sequence: TGTGCCAGTTCGAAACTGGACAGCTATGGCTACACCTTC.

V and J are TRBV19 and TRBJ1-4; the D gene is possibly TRBD1 (6 bases). The CDR3 consists of 14 residues. CDR1 is LNHDA, CDR2 SQIVND, per germline (reference sequence). V lost 7 bases and J lost 7, with 16 bases in between. The CDR3 spells CASTGGGTGEKLFF. The DNA of the CDR3 is TGTGCCAGTACCGGGGGCGGGACGGGTGAAAAACTGTTTTTT.

This clonotype was counted ten times or more. J is TRBJ2-7 and V is TRBV7-2, with D possibly being TRBD1 (5 bases). The CDR3 is 14 residues long. V dropped 3 bases and J dropped 5 bases, with 14 bases sitting between them. CDR1 and CDR2 (germline): SGHTA, FQGNSA. CDR3 residues: CASSLRSGYDEQYF. DNA of the CDR3: TGTGCCAGCAGCTTGCGATCAGGGTATGACGAGCAGTACTTC.

The V call is TRBV7-9, the J call TRBJ2-7; 11 positions agree with TRBD2. Germline V gene sequence: CDR1 SEHNR, CDR2 FQNEAQ (reference sequence). CDR3 length: 15 residues. V was clipped by 4 bases and J by 6 bases; unmatched bases: 8. The CDR3: CASSSSASGRPEQYF. The DNA for the CDR3 is TGTGCCAGCAGCTCTTCGGCTAGCGGGAGGCCCGAGCAGTACTTC.

The chain has TRBV20-1 and TRBJ2-7; D is unclear. CDR3 length: 14 amino acids. Germline values: CDR1 DFQATT, CDR2 SNEGSKA (reference sequence). The V end lost 1 base, the J end lost 3 bases, and 13 bases lay between the germline ends. The CDR3 region has the DNA TGCAGTGCTAGAGCCTCCCGGCATTTCTACGAGCAGTACTTC. Translating it yields CSARASRHFYEQYF.

The rearrangement joins TRBV19 to TRBJ2-6; no firm D call. The V gene lost 3 bases and the J gene lost 0 bases, with 6 bases spanning the gap. Germline assignment: CDR1 LNHDA and CDR2 SQIVND (reference sequence). The CDR3 has 15 amino acids. CDR3 amino acids: CASSIPDSGANVLTF. The CDR3 DNA is TGTGCCAGTAGTATCCCGGACTCTGGGGCCAACGTCCTGACTTTC.

Only a few counts were recorded for this clonotype. The chain carries TRBV6-5 and TRBJ2-5; 10 bases match TRBD1. This CDR3 is built from 15 residues. Germline V gene lookup returns CDR1 MNHEY and CDR2 SVGAGI. J lost 4 bases, V lost 6 bases, and 8 bases had no gene match. CDR3 nucleotides: TGTGCCAGCAGCCCCGGGACAGGGGAAGGAGAGACCCAGTACTTC. Translation gives CASSPGTGEGETQYF.

The table lists this clonotype with many counts. This rearrangement joins TRBV12-3 or TRBV12-4 to TRBJ2-3; 9 nucleotides agree with TRBD2. The J segment lost 4 bases and the V segment lost 5 bases, leaving 7 bases of the junction unmatched. The CDR3 spans 15 residues. CDR3 in DNA: TGTGCCAGCAGTCCTAGCGGGGAGGTCGCAGATACGCAGTATTTT. Its protein is CASSPSGEVADTQYF.

This clonotype was picked up a small number of times. The rearrangement links TRBV5-1 to TRBJ2-3, with 7 bases matching TRBD1. The CDR3 is made up of 14 amino acids. CDR1 is SGHRS and CDR2 is YFSETQ in the germline V gene. V lost 2 bases, J lost 2 bases, and 2 bases stayed unmatched. The CDR3 DNA is TGCGCCAGCAGCTTTGGACAGGCCACAGATACGCAGTATTTT. Translated, it gives CASSFGQATDTQYF. Full variable domain (rest looked up from reference TRBV5-1 and TRBJ2-3): KAGVTQTPRYLIKTRGQQVTLSCSPISGHRSVSWYQQTPGQGLQFLFEYFSETQRNKGNFPGRFSGRQFSNSRSEMNVSTLELGDSALYLCASSFGQATDTQYFGPGTRLTVL.

This clonotype has a handful of counts. J is TRBJ2-1 and V is TRBV29-1; 13 nucleotides agree with TRBD2. The CDR3 is 11 residues long. Germline CDR1 is SQVTM and CDR2 is ANQGSEA. With 7 bases clipped from V and 16 bases from J, the junction kept 7 bases outside the gene matches. The CDR3 protein is CSAVLAGGEFF. In DNA, the CDR3 is TGCAGCGCCGTACTAGCGGGAGGGGAATTCTTC.

The chain has TRBV18 and TRBJ2-7; no clear D. The CDR3 length is 14 residues. Germline CDR1 KGHSH, CDR2 LQKENI. Trimming left V 3 bases short and J 0 bases short, with 9 bases between. In nucleotides, the CDR3 is TGTGCCAGCTCACCCGAGTTGAGCTCCTACGAGCAGTACTTC. Encoded protein: CASSPELSSYEQYF. The variable domain in full, with the rest retrieved from reference TRBV18 and TRBJ2-7, is NAGVMQNPRHLVRRRGQEARLRCSPMKGHSHVYWYRQLPEEGLKFMVYLQKENIIDESGMPKERFSAEFPKEGPSILRIQQVVRGDSAAYFCASSPELSSYEQYFGPGTRLTVT.

In its sample, this clonotype was seen a few times. This sequence joins TRBV7-3 and TRBJ2-2, with D uncertain. The CDR3 loop spans 16 amino acids. CDR1 SGHTA and CDR2 FQGTGA come from the germline V gene. V shed 5 bases and J shed 8 bases, with 21 bases lying between them. CDR3 region: CASSLTSPRGPGELFF. CDR3 sequence (DNA): TGTGCCAGCAGCCTCACGTCTCCTAGAGGACCAGGGGAGCTGTTTTTT.

This clonotype has just a few counts. The J gene is TRBJ2-7, the V gene TRBV7-2, with TRBD2 matching over 10 bases. The CDR3 covers 14 residues. The J segment lost 7 bases and the V segment lost 5 bases, leaving 8 bases of the junction unmatched. Looked up from germline, CDR1 is SGHTA and CDR2 is FQGNSA. The CDR3 loop is CASSLIAGGHEQYF. CDR3 DNA sequence: TGTGCCAGCAGCCTAATAGCGGGAGGCCATGAGCAGTACTTC.

This clonotype appeared a few times. This chain joins TRBV7-8 and TRBJ2-5; 8 positions match TRBD1. Looked up from germline, CDR1 is SGHVS and CDR2 is FQNEAQ. The V segment lost 5 bases and the J segment 6 bases; nucleotides outside the gene matches: 5. This CDR3 has 13 residues. CDR3 loop: CASSTDRGQTQYF. Here the CDR3 DNA reads TGTGCCAGCAGCACCGACAGGGGTCAGACCCAGTACTTC. Full variable domain (remainder filled in from reference TRBV7-8 and TRBJ2-5): GAGVSQSPRYKVAKRGQDVALRCDPISGHVSLFWYQQALGQGPEFLTYFQNEAQLDKSGLPSDRFFAERPEGSVSTLKIQRTQQEDSAVYLCASSTDRGQTQYFGPGTRLLVL.

This clonotype has only a few counts. The chain has TRBV20-1 and TRBJ1-6; TRBD1 aligns across 11 bases. The germline V gene encodes CDR1 DFQATT and CDR2 SNEGSKA (reference sequence). There are 14 residues in the CDR3. The V segment lost 5 bases and the J segment 6 bases; nucleotides outside the gene matches: 3. The CDR3, as DNA: TGCAGTGCTTGGACAGGGGGCTTTAATTCACCCCTCCACTTT. The encoded protein is CSAWTGGFNSPLHF.

DNA of the CDR3: TGTGCCAGCAGCTCTTCGAACCTCTATGGCTACACCTTC. It specifies CASSSSNLYGYTF. The V call is TRBV7-2, the J call TRBJ1-2; D not certain. Germline CDR1 and CDR2: SGHTA and FQGNSA. The CDR3 covers 13 residues. Trimming removed 4 bases from V and 4 bases from J, with 10 bases in between.